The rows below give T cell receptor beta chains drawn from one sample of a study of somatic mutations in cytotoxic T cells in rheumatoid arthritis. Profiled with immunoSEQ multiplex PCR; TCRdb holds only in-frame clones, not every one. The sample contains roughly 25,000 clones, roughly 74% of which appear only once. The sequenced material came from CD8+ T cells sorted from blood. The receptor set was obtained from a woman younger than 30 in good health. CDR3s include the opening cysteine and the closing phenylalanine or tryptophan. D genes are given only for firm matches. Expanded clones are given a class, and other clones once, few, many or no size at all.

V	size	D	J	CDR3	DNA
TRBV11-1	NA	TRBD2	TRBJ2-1	CASSLEALASGRNEQFF	TGTGCCAGCAGCTTAGAGGCGTTGGCTAGCGGGCGAAATGAGCAGTTCTTC
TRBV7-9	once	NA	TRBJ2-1	CASSLRGPRGEQFF	TGTGCCAGCAGCTTAAGGGGACCGCGGGGTGAGCAGTTCTTC
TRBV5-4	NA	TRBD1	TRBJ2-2	CASSQTGVDTGELFF	TGTGCCAGCAGCCAGACAGGGGTGGACACCGGGGAGCTGTTTTTT
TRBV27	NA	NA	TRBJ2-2	CASGPLNTGELFF	TGTGCCAGCGGGCCTCTGAACACCGGGGAGCTGTTTTTT
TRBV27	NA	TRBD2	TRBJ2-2	CASSSLVLAGEGNTGELFF	TGTGCCAGCAGCTCCCTTGTACTAGCGGGAGAAGGGAACACCGGGGAGCTGTTTTTT
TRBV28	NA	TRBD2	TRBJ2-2	CASRSGRREISGELFF	TGTGCCAGCAGGAGTGGGAGGCGGGAGATCTCCGGGGAGCTGTTTTTT
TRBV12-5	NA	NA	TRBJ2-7	CASGWSGYEQYF	TGTGCTAGTGGCTGGTCGGGATACGAGCAGTACTTC
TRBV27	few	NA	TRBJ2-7	CASSRASHRYEQYF	TGTGCCAGCAGTCGGGCTAGTCATCGGTACGAGCAGTACTTC
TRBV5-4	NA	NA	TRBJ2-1	CASTPSRGASGNEQFF	TGTGCCAGCACCCCGTCTAGGGGGGCCAGCGGCAATGAGCAGTTCTTC
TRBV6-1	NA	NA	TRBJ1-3	CASSEGSSGNTIYF	TGTGCCAGCAGTGAAGGTTCCTCTGGAAACACCATATATTTT
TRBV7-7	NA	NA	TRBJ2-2	CASSLGAAGELFF	TGTGCTAGCAGCTTAGGTGCGGCCGGGGAGCTGTTTTTT
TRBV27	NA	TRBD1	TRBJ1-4	CASSWDSGEKLFF	TGTGCCAGCAGTTGGGACAGCGGGGAAAAACTGTTTTTT
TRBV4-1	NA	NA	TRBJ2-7	CASSFLGPQEYF	TGCGCCAGCAGCTTCCTGGGACCTCAGGAGTACTTC
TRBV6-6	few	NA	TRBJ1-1	CASSYRLSMNTEAFF	TGTGCCAGCAGTTATCGCCTTTCCATGAACACTGAAGCTTTCTTT
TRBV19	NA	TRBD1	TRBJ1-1	CASSPGQGSEAFF	TGTGCCAGTAGTCCGGGACAGGGCAGTGAAGCTTTCTTT
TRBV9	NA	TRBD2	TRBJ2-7	CASSGGSGTSYEQYF	TGTGCCAGCAGCGGGGGTTCCGGGACTAGCTACGAGCAGTACTTC
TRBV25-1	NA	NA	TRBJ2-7	CASSDGPPGLLVREQYF	TGTGCCAGCAGTGACGGACCCCCGGGATTACTAGTGCGGGAGCAGTACTTC
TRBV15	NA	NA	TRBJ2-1	CATSRETASYNEQFF	TGTGCCACCAGCAGAGAGACAGCCTCCTACAATGAGCAGTTCTTC
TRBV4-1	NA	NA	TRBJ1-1	CASSQDGGSESVTEAFF	TGCGCCAGCAGCCAAGATGGAGGGTCCGAGTCGGTCACTGAAGCTTTCTTT
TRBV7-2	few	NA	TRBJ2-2	CASSSPVGNTGELFF	TGTGCCAGCAGCTCCCCCGTGGGGAACACCGGGGAGCTGTTTTTT
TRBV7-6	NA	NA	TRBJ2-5	CASSPEVGETQYF	TGTGCCAGCAGCCCGGAAGTGGGAGAGACCCAGTACTTC
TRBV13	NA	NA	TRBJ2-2	CASSHPGASPGELFF	TGTGCCAGCAGCCACCCGGGGGCTTCCCCCGGGGAGCTGTTTTTT